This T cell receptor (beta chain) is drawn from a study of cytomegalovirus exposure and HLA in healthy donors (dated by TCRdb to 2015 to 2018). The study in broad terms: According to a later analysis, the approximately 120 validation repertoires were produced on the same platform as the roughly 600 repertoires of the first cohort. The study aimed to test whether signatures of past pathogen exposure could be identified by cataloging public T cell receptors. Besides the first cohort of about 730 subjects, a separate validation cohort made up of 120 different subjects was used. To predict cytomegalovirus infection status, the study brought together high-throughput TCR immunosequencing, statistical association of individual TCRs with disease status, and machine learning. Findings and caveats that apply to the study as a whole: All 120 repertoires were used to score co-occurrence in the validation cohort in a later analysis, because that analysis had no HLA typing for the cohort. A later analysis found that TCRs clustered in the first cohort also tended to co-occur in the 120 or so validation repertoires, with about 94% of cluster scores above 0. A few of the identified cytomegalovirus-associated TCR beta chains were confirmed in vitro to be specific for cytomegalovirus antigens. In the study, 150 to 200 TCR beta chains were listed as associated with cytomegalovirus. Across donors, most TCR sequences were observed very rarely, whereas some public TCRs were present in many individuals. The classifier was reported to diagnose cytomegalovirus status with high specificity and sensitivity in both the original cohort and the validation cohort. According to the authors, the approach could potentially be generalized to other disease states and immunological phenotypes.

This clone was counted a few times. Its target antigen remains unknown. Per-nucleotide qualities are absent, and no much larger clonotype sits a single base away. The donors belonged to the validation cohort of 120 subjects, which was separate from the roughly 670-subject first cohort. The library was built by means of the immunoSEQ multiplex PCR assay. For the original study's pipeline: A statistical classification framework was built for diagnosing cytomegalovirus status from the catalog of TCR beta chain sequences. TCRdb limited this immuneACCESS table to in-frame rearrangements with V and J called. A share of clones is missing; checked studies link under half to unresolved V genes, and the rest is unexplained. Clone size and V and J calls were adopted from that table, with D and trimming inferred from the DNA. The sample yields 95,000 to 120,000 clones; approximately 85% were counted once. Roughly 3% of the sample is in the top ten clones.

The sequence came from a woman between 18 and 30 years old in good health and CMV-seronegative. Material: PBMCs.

DNA sequence: TGTGCCAGCTCACCCCCCGGACAGGGGGCAAGGGAGCAGTACTTC. This yields the protein CASSPPGQGAREQYF. This chain joins TRBV18 to TRBJ2-7; TRBD1 matches 11 bases in the middle. According to the germline V gene, CDR1 reads KGHSH and CDR2 reads LQKENI. Ends trimmed: V by 3 bases, J by 7 bases; bases unmatched to a gene: 8. The CDR3, from cysteine to phenylalanine, totals 15 residues. Just the 45-base CDR3 DNA is kept, in frame starting at base 1.